This TCR beta chain comes out of a study of blood T cell repertoires in COVID-19. The overall study: Both acute and convalescent COVID-19 samples were obtained from the United States, Italy and Spain. The cDNA or gDNA used as material had been derived from T cells, B-cell-depleted T cells, or PBMCs.

Sequenced by immunoSEQ multiplex PCR; TCRdb stores in-frame clones only, minus some. The table includes 350,000 to 450,000 clones, 70% to 90% detected once. One Seattle source followed patients from active infection through their disease course. This sequence was found in a woman aged 40 to 50 with COVID-19, enrolled during active disease. Sample: peripheral blood.

The CDR3 nucleotides read TGTGCCAGCAGTTACGTAGGACAGGATAATGAAAAACTGTTTTTT. Its protein is CASSYVGQDNEKLFF. This chain links TRBV6-2 or TRBV6-3 with TRBJ1-4, with 7 nucleotides matching TRBD1. The V and J ends lost 2 bases and 4 bases, in that order; junction bases with no gene match: 4. This CDR3 region has 15 residues. In germline, CDR1 is MNHEY, CDR2 SVGEGT.